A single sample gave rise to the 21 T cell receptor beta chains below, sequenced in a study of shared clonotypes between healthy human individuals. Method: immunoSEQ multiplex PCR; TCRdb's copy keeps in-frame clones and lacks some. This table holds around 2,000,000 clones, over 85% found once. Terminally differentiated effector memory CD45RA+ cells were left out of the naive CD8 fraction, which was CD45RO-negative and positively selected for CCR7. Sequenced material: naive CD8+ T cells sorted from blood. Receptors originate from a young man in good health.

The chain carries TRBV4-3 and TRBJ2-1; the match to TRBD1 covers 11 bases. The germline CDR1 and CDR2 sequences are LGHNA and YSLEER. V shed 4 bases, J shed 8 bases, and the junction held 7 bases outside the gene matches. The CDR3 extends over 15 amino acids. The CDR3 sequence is CASSLGQGAVYEQFF. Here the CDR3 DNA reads TGCGCCAGCAGCCTCGGACAGGGGGCAGTCTATGAGCAGTTCTTC.

The chain's CDR3 is CASSLPFRQGITYGYTF. The CDR3 DNA is TGTGCCAGCAGTCTGCCTTTTCGGCAGGGGATAACCTATGGCTACACCTTC. The J gene is TRBJ1-2, the V gene TRBV28, with a possible D match to TRBD1 (6 bases). CDR1 is MDHEN and CDR2 is SYDVKM in the germline V gene. The CDR3 has 17 residues. Trimming cost V 5 bases and J 4 bases, with 23 bases left between them.

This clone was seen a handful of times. The CDR3 region is CASSEDNTEAFF. The CDR3 DNA reads TGTGCCAGCAGTGAGGATAACACTGAAGCTTTCTTT. The chain uses TRBV11-3 and TRBJ1-1; D uncertain. The V gene's germline CDR1 is SGHNT and CDR2 YENEEA. Trimming shortened V by 6 bases and J by 2 bases, and 7 bases separated the two germline ends. This CDR3 region has 12 residues.

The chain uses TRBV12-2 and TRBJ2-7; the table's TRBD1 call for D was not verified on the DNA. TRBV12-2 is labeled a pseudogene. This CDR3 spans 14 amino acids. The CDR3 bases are TGTGCAAGTCGCTTAGGTCCAGAATACTACGAGCAGTACTTC. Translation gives CASRLGPEYYEQYF.

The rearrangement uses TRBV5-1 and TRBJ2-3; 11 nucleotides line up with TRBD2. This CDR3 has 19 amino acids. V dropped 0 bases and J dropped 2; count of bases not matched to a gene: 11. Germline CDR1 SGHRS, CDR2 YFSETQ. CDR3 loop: CASSLVVAGGPDLTDTQYF. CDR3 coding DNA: TGCGCCAGCAGCTTGGTGGTAGCGGGAGGGCCGGACCTCACAGATACGCAGTATTTT.

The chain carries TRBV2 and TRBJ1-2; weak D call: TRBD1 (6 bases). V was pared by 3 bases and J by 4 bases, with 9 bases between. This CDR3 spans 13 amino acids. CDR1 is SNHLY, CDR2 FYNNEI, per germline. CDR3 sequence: CASSEGHAYGYTF. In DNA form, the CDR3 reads TGTGCCAGCAGTGAGGGACACGCCTATGGCTACACCTTC.

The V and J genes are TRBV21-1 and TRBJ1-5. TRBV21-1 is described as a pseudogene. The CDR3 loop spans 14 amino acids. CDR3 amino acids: CASSGSGGAEPQHF. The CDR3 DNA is TGTGCCAGCAGCGGCAGCGGGGGCGCGGAGCCCCAGCATTTT.

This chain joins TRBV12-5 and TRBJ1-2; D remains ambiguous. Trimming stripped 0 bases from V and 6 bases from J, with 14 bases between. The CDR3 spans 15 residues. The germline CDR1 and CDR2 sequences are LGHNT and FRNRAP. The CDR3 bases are TGTGCTAGTGGTTTGGTAGGTCCGGGCCTGGATGGCTACACCTTC. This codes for CASGLVGPGLDGYTF.

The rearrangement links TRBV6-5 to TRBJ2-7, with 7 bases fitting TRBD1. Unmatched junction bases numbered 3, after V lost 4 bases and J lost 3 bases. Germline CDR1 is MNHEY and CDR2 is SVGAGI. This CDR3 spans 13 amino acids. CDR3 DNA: TGTGCCAGCAGTTCCGGACAGGTCTACGAGCAGTACTTC. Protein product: CASSSGQVYEQYF.

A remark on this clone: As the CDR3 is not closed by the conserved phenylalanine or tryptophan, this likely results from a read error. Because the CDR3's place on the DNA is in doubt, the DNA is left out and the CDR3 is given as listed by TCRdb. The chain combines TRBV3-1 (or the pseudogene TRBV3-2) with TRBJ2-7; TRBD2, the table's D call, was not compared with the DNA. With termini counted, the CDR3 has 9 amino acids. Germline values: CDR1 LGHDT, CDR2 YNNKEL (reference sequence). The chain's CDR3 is CASSQEAGR.

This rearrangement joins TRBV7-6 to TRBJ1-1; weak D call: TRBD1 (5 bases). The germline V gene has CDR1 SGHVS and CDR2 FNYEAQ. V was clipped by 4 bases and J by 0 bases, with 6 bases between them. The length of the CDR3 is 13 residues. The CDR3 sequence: CASSSGVNTEAFF. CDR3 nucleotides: TGTGCCAGCAGCTCGGGGGTGAACACTGAAGCTTTCTTT.

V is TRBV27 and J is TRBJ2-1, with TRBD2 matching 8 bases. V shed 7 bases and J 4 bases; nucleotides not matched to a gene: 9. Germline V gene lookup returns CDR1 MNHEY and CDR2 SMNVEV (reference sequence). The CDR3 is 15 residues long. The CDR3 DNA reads TGTGCCAGCAAAGCGTCGGTAGCGGGGTACAATGAGCAGTTCTTC. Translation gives CASKASVAGYNEQFF.

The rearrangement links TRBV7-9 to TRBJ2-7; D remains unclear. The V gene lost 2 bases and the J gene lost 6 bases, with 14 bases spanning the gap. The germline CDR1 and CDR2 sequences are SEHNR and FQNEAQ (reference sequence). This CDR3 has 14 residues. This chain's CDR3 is CASSLLLDGSEQYF. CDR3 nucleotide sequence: TGTGCCAGCAGCTTATTGTTGGACGGTAGCGAGCAGTACTTC.

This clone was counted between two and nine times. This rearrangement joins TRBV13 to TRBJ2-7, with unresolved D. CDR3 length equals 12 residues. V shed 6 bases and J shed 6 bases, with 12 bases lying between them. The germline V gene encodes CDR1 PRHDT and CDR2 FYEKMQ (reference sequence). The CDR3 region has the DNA TGTGCCAGCAGTCTGGAGAAGGCCGAGCAGTACTTC. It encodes CASSLEKAEQYF.

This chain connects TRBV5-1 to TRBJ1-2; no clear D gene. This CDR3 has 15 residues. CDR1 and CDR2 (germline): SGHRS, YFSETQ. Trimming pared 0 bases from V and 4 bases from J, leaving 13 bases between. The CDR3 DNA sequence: TGCGCCAGCAGCTTGGAGACGGCCGGGATCTATGGCTACACCTTC. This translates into CASSLETAGIYGYTF. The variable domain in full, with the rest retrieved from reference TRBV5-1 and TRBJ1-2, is KAGVTQTPRYLIKTRGQQVTLSCSPISGHRSVSWYQQTPGQGLQFLFEYFSETQRNKGNFPGRFSGRQFSNSRSEMNVSTLELGDSALYLCASSLETAGIYGYTFGSGTRLTVV.

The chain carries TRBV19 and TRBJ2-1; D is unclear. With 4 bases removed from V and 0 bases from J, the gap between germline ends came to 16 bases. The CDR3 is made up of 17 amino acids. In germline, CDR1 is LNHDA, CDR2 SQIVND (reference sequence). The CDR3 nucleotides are TGTGCCAGTAGTACCACCGAAATTATCCCCTCCTACAATGAGCAGTTCTTC. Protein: CASSTTEIIPSYNEQFF.

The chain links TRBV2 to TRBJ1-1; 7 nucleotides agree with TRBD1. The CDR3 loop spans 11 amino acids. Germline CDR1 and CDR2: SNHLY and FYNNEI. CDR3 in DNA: TGTGCGACAGGGACGAACACTGAAGCTTTCTTT. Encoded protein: CATGTNTEAFF.

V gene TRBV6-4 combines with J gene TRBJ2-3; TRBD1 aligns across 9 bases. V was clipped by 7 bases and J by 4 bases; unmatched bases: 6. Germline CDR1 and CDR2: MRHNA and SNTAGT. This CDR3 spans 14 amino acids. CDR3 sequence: CASTRTGAADTQYF. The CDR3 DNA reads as TGTGCCAGCACTAGGACAGGGGCGGCAGATACGCAGTATTTT.

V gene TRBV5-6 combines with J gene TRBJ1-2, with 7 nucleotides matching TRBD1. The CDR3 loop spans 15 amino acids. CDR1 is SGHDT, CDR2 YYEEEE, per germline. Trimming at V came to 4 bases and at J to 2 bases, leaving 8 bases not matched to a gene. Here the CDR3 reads CASSARMTGNYGYTF. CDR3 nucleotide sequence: TGTGCCAGCAGCGCCCGAATGACAGGGAACTATGGCTACACCTTC.

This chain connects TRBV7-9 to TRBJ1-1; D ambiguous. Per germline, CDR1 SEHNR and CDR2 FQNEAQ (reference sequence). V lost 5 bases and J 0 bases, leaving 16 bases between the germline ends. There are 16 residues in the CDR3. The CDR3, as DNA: TGTGCCAGCAGCCCTTTCGTCAGCCCCATGAACACTGAAGCTTTCTTT. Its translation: CASSPFVSPMNTEAFF.

CDR3 residues: CASSLDAGQGVNNEQFF. In nucleotides, the CDR3 is TGTGCCAGCAGCTTAGATGCGGGACAGGGAGTTAACAATGAGCAGTTCTTC. The chain is built from TRBV7-6 and TRBJ2-1, with 9 bases fitting TRBD1. Germline trimming cut 1 base from V and 5 bases from J; bases unmatched to any gene: 9. The CDR3 is made up of 17 amino acids. Germline assignment: CDR1 SGHVS and CDR2 FNYEAQ.